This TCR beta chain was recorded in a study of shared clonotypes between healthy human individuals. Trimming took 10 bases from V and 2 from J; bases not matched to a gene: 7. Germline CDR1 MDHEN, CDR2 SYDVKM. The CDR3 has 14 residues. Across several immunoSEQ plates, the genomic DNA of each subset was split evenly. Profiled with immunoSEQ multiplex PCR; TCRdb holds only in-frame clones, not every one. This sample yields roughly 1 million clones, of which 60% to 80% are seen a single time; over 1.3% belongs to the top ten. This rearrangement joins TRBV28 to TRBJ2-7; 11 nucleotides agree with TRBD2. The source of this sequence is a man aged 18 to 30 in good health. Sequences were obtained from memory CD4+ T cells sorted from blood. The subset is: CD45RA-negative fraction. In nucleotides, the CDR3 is TGTGCCACGGGACCGGGACTAGCGGCCTACGAGCAGTACTTC. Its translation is CATGPGLAAYEQYF.